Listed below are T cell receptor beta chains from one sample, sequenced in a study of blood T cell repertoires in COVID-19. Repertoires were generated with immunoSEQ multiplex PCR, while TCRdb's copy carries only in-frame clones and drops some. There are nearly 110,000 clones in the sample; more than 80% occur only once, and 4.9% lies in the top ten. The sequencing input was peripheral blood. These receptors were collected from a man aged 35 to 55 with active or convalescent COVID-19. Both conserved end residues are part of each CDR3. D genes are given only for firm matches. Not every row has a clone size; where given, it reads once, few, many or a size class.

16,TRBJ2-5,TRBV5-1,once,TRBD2,TGCGCCAGCAGCTCGGCGCTAGCGGGAGGTTCCGAGACCCAGTACTTC,CASSSALAGGSETQYF
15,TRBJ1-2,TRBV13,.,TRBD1,TGTGCCAGCAGCTTCGGTCAGGGGGTCTGGAGCAACTACACCTTC,CASSFGQGVWSNYTF
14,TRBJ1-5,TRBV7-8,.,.,TGTGCCAGCAGCCCAGGTAGATCCAATCAGCCCCAGCATTTT,CASSPGRSNQPQHF
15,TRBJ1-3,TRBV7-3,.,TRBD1,TGTGCCAGCAGCCTCACAGGGGGCTCTGGAAACACCATATATTTT,CASSLTGGSGNTIYF
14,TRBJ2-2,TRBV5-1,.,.,TGCGCCAGCGCTTACGGACAGCTAATAGGGGAGCTGTTTTTT,CASAYGQLIGELFF
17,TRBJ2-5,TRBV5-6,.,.,TGTGCCAGCAGCTTAATATTCGGCGGGGTATCAGGAGAGACCCAGTACTTC,CASSLIFGGVSGETQYF
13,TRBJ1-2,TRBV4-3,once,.,TGCGCCAGCAGCCAAGATATGAGCCATCCTCACACCTTC,CASSQDMSHPHTF
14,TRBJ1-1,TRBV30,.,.,TGTGCCTGGACCTTGGGGACTCAGAACACTGAAGCTTTCTTT,CAWTLGTQNTEAFF
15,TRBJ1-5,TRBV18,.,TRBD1,TGTGCCAGCTCCCGTACGGACAGGGTGGGTCAGCCCCAGCATTTT,CASSRTDRVGQPQHF
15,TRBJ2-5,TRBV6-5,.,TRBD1,TGTGCCAGCAGTTACGGGACAGGGATAGGCGAGACCCAGTACTTC,CASSYGTGIGETQYF
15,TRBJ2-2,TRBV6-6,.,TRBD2,TGTGCCAGCAGTTACTTAGCGGGAGGAGGCGGGGAGCTGTTTTTT,CASSYLAGGGGELFF
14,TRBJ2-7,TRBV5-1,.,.,TGCGCCAGCAGCTTGGATCCAGGGCCCTACGAGCAGTACTTC,CASSLDPGPYEQYF
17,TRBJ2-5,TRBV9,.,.,TGTGCCAGCAGCCGCCTTGAGGGAGGATTGGTTGGAGAGACCCAGTACTTC,CASSRLEGGLVGETQYF
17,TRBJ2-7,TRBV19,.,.,TGTGCCAGTAGTATTGGGTCGGTGATAGCCTCCTCCTACGAGCAGTACTTC,CASSIGSVIASSYEQYF
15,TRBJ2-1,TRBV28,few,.,TGTGCCAGCAGTTTAGGACTAGGGGGCTACAATGAGCAGTTCTTC,CASSLGLGGYNEQFF
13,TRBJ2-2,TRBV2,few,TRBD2,TGTGCCAGCACTAGCGGACCCACCGGGGAGCTGTTTTTT,CASTSGPTGELFF
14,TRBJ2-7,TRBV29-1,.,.,TGCAGCGTTGAAGATCTAGGAAATTCCGGGGAGCAGTACTTC,CSVEDLGNSGEQYF
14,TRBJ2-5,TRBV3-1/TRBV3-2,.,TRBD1,TGTGCCGCGTGGCCGGACAGGGGGCAAGAGACCCAGTACTTC,CAAWPDRGQETQYF
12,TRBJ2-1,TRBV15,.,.,TGTGCCACCAGCCCCGAGGTGGGTGAGCAGTTCTTC,CATSPEVGEQFF
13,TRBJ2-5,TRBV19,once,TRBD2,TGTGCCAGTAGTGAGGGACTAGCGGGAAGACAGTACTTC,CASSEGLAGRQYF
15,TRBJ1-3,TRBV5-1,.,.,TGCGCCAGCAGCTTGGCCCTGAGTCCTGGAAACACCATATATTTT,CASSLALSPGNTIYF
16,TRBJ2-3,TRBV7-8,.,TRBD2,TGTGCCAGCAGCTTAGCCCGACTAGCGCCTCAGGATACGCAGTATTTT,CASSLARLAPQDTQYF
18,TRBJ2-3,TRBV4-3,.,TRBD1,TGCGCCAGCAGCCTCTATCCAGGGGGCTCGAGTAGCACAGATACGCAGTATTTT,CASSLYPGGSSSTDTQYF
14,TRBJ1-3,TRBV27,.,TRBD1,TGTGCCAGCAGTGACAGGGGCCTCGGAAACACCATATATTTT,CASSDRGLGNTIYF
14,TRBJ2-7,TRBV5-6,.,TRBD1,TGTGCCAGCAGCTTCGGGGACAGGGTCTACGAGCAGTACTTC,CASSFGDRVYEQYF
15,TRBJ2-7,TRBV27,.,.,TGTGCCAGCAGTTCACAGGGAATTATACCCTACGAGCAGTACTTC,CASSSQGIIPYEQYF
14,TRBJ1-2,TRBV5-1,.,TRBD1,TGCGCCAGCAGCCCAGGACAGGGGCACTATGGCTACACCTTC,CASSPGQGHYGYTF
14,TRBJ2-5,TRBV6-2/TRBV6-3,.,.,TGTGCCAGCAGTTACTCGGGGAGCTTATTGACCCAGTACTTC,CASSYSGSLLTQYF